Following are 29 T cell receptor beta chains from one sample sequenced in a study of CD8 T cells in Susac syndrome. Random hexamers primed reverse transcription of roughly 0.5 to 1 ug RNA. TCRdb called the immunoSEQ multiplex PCR reads again in MiXCR, with one record for every CDR3 protein. This sample has approximately 190,000 distinct CDR3 sequences, with 95% found just once. Specimen: CD8+ T cells from PBMCs. These receptor sequences come from a human donor with Susac syndrome.

The gene calls are TRBV5-1 and TRBJ1-1; D call uncertain. V was shortened by 0 bases and J by 7 bases, with 4 bases between the two germline ends. CDR3 length: 11 amino acids. CDR1 SGHRS and CDR2 YFSETQ come from the germline V gene. The CDR3 is CASSLGGEAFF. Here the CDR3 DNA reads TGCGCCAGCAGCTTGGGCGGTGAAGCTTTCTTT.

V is TRBV6-1 and J is TRBJ1-1; D remains unclear. Trimming took off 4 bases at V and 2 bases at J, with 8 bases between the two ends. From germline, CDR1 is MNHNS and CDR2 SASEGT. This CDR3 spans 13 amino acids. Written as DNA, the CDR3 is TGTGCCAGCAGTGTCATATCTAACACTGAAGCTTTCTTT. Residues: CASSVISNTEAFF.

The V gene is TRBV14, the J gene TRBJ2-2; D gene uncertain. CDR1 is SGHDN, CDR2 FVKESK, per germline. The CDR3 runs to 14 residues. V lost 2 bases and J 5 bases, leaving 9 bases between the germline ends. CDR3 DNA sequence: TGTGCCAGCAGCCAAATCCAGGCAACCGGGGAGCTGTTTTTT. The encoded protein is CASSQIQATGELFF.

This chain joins TRBV12-3 or TRBV12-4 and TRBJ1-5, with D unclear. V dropped 8 bases and J dropped 0 bases, with 14 bases sitting between them. The CDR3 contains 15 residues. The CDR3 reads CASAPLGISNQPQHF. CDR3 bases: TGTGCCAGCGCCCCTCTGGGGATTAGCAATCAGCCCCAGCATTTT.

V usage is TRBV9 and J usage is TRBJ2-3; 8 bases match TRBD2. The CDR3 contains 16 residues. CDR1 and CDR2 from the germline V gene are SGDLS and YYNGEE. With 0 bases clipped from V and 6 bases from J, the junction kept 9 bases outside the gene matches. The CDR3 protein is CASSVESSGVMDTQYF. CDR3 bases: TGTGCCAGCAGCGTAGAGAGTAGCGGGGTGATGGATACGCAGTATTTT.

Written as DNA, the CDR3 is TGCAGCGCCAAAGGAGGGGCTAGCGCCCACGAGCAGTACTTC. This translates into CSAKGGASAHEQYF. This chain connects TRBV29-1 to TRBJ2-7, with D perhaps TRBD2 (6 bases). CDR1 and CDR2 (germline): SQVTM, ANQGSEA. V lost 7 bases and J 5 bases, leaving 21 bases between the germline ends. This CDR3 is 14 amino acids long.

CDR3 loop: CASSQDFLAGDQETQYF. The DNA of the CDR3 is TGTGCCAGCAGCCAAGATTTCCTAGCGGGGGATCAAGAGACCCAGTACTTC. The chain couples TRBV3-1 to TRBJ2-5; 10 bases are shared with TRBD2. The CDR3 is made up of 17 amino acids. Germline CDR1 is LGHDT and CDR2 is YNNKEL (reference sequence). The ends lost 0 bases at V and 2 bases at J; junction bases unmatched: 6.

This chain links TRBV12-3 or TRBV12-4 with TRBJ2-7, with 9 bases aligning to TRBD1. Trimming cost V 5 bases and J 1 base; bases outside gene matches: 6. This CDR3 is 15 amino acids long. The CDR3 loop is CASSETGTGSYEQYF. The CDR3 region has the DNA TGTGCCAGCAGTGAAACCGGGACAGGGTCCTACGAGCAGTACTTC.

The rearrangement uses TRBV5-1 and TRBJ2-3; 10 nucleotides agree with TRBD2. V trimming: 3 bases; J trimming: 4 bases; junction bases outside the gene matches: 5. The CDR3 consists of 15 residues. Germline loops: CDR1 SGHRS, CDR2 YFSETQ. The CDR3 region is CASSYSGGAPDTQYF. The CDR3 bases are TGCGCCAGCAGCTACAGCGGGGGGGCACCAGATACGCAGTATTTT.

This CDR3 is CSGDGNTEAFF. CDR3 DNA sequence: TGCAGCGGGGACGGGAACACTGAAGCTTTCTTT. This rearrangement joins TRBV29-1 to TRBJ1-1, with D possibly being TRBD1 (5 bases). This CDR3 region has 11 residues. The ends were cut back, 7 bases at V and 1 base at J, with 7 bases in the middle. Germline CDR1 is SQVTM and CDR2 is ANQGSEA.

CDR3 nucleotides: TGTGCCAGCAGCCTAACCGGGACAGGGGGCGCCTCGGACTATGGCTACACCTTC. Translating it yields CASSLTGTGGASDYGYTF. The rearrangement links TRBV7-2 to TRBJ1-2; 12 positions match TRBD1. J gave up 3 bases and V 5 bases, and 13 bases lay outside the gene matches. CDR1 and CDR2 from the germline V gene are SGHTA and FQGNSA. This CDR3 is built from 18 residues.

The chain carries TRBV6-6 and TRBJ1-5, with 8 bases identical to TRBD1. V lost 4 bases and J lost 7; bases outside the gene matches: 9. CDR1 is MNHNY and CDR2 is SVGAGI in the germline V gene (reference sequence). The CDR3 runs to 15 residues. Here the CDR3 DNA reads TGTGCCAGCAGTTCGGTGACAGGGGAGGAACAGCCCCAGCATTTT. This sequence encodes CASSSVTGEEQPQHF.

This clonotype was counted between two and nine times. The chain carries TRBV2 and TRBJ2-3; D might be TRBD1 (6 bases). V was pared by 6 bases and J by 1 base, with 11 bases between. This CDR3 is built from 14 residues. CDR1 is SNHLY, CDR2 FYNNEI, per germline. The CDR3 region has the DNA TGTGCCAGCAGACGTCCAGGGGGCACAGATACGCAGTATTTT. Translating gives CASRRPGGTDTQYF. Full variable domain (missing parts from reference TRBV2 and TRBJ2-3): EPEVTQTPSHQVTQMGQEVILRCVPISNHLYFYWYRQILGQKVEFLVSFYNNEISEKSEIFDDQFSVERPDGSNFTLKIRSTKLEDSAMYFCASRRPGGTDTQYFGPGTRLTVL.

This rearrangement joins TRBV29-1 to TRBJ2-2; D is unclear. CDR1 SQVTM and CDR2 ANQGSEA come from the germline V gene. The CDR3 spans 13 residues. Between the trimmed V and J ends, which lost 8 bases and 2 bases, there was a span of 12 bases. CDR3 nucleotide sequence: TGCAGCTTGACCGACCTTAACACCGGGGAGCTGTTTTTT. Its translation: CSLTDLNTGELFF.

The chain employs TRBV9 and TRBJ2-2; D may match TRBD1 or TRBD2 (5 bases each). Germline values: CDR1 SGDLS, CDR2 YYNGEE. The CDR3 is made up of 14 amino acids. The ends were cut back, 0 bases at V and 3 bases at J, with 6 bases in the middle. The CDR3 DNA reads TGTGCCAGCAGCGTAGGAGGGGACACCGGGGAGCTGTTTTTT. It is translated as CASSVGGDTGELFF. The full variable domain, its missing parts supplied by reference TRBV9 and TRBJ2-2, is DSGVTQTPKHLITATGQRVTLRCSPRSGDLSVYWYQQSLDQGLQFLIQYYNGEERAKGNILERFSAQQFPDLHSELNLSSLELGDSALYFCASSVGGDTGELFFGEGSRLTVL.

The V and J genes are TRBV29-1 and TRBJ2-2; unclear D gene. The length of the CDR3 is 14 residues. Germline CDR1 SQVTM, CDR2 ANQGSEA. Trimming shortened V by 5 bases and J by 2 bases, and 12 bases separated the two germline ends. DNA of the CDR3: TGCAGCGTTCGTGGCAGCTTAAACACCGGGGAGCTGTTTTTT. Amino acids: CSVRGSLNTGELFF.

V gene TRBV6-5 combines with J gene TRBJ1-2; 7 nucleotides match TRBD1. The V gene end was trimmed by 0 bases and the J gene end by 3 bases; junction bases not matched to a gene: 19. This CDR3 is built from 20 residues. Germline V gene sequence: CDR1 MNHEY, CDR2 SVGAGI. CDR3 loop: CASSYSSYRGVTTFDYGYTF. In DNA, the CDR3 is TGTGCCAGCAGTTACTCTTCTTACAGGGGCGTTACTACTTTCGACTATGGCTACACCTTC.

This clonotype turned up a few times. This rearrangement joins TRBV4-2 to TRBJ1-4; TRBD1 matches at 7 bases. The CDR3 runs to 15 residues. Germline CDR1 reads LGHNA; CDR2 reads YNFKEQ. Trimming took 2 bases from V and 3 from J; bases not matched to a gene: 3. CDR3 nucleotides: TGTGCCAGCAGCCAAAGGACAGGCGCTAATGAAAAACTGTTTTTT. Protein sequence: CASSQRTGANEKLFF.

The chain combines TRBV6-6 with TRBJ2-7, with 7 nucleotides matching TRBD2. This CDR3 has 13 amino acids. Germline V gene data show CDR1 as MNHNY and CDR2 as SVGAGI (reference sequence). V shed 2 bases and J 4 bases; nucleotides not matched to a gene: 2. DNA of the CDR3: TGTGCCAGCAGTTACCCAGCGGGGTACGAGCAGTACTTC. This codes for CASSYPAGYEQYF.

The chain carries TRBV4-1 and TRBJ2-3, with 10 bases identical to TRBD2. CDR3 length equals 18 residues. J gave up 1 base and V 1 base, and 8 bases lay outside the gene matches. Germline V gene sequence: CDR1 MGHRA, CDR2 YSYEKL. The CDR3, as DNA: TGCGCCAGCAGCCAAGTCATAGCTAGCGGGAGTGGCACAGATACGCAGTATTTT. Translating gives CASSQVIASGSGTDTQYF.

This chain connects TRBV7-3 to TRBJ2-1; 8 bases match TRBD1. The CDR3 contains 13 residues. V was clipped by 5 bases and J by 8 bases; unmatched bases: 5. Germline V gives CDR1 SGHTA, CDR2 FQGTGA. The CDR3 DNA is TGTGCCAGCAGCAAAACGGACAGGGATGAGCAGTTCTTC. Translated, it gives CASSKTDRDEQFF.

J is TRBJ2-3 and V is TRBV20-1; D perhaps matches TRBD1 (5 bases). The CDR3 length is 14 residues. Germline lookup yields CDR1 DFQATT and CDR2 SNEGSKA (reference sequence). The ends were cut back, 6 bases at V and 0 bases at J, with 13 bases in the middle. The CDR3 DNA sequence: TGCAGTGCCAAGGCAGGGCTCAGCACAGATACGCAGTATTTT. Its translation: CSAKAGLSTDTQYF.

This clonotype showed up just once. CDR3 protein: CSAKGQGWETQYF. The CDR3, as DNA: TGCAGTGCTAAGGGACAGGGCTGGGAGACCCAGTACTTC. The chain is built from TRBV20-1 and TRBJ2-5, with 9 bases that match TRBD1. V lost 4 bases to trimming and J lost 5 bases; unmatched junction nucleotides: 5. The CDR3 sequence is 13 residues long. Germline CDR1 DFQATT, CDR2 SNEGSKA (reference sequence).

The V call is TRBV15, the J call TRBJ2-1, with TRBD1 as a possible D gene (5 bases). Trimming cost V 4 bases and J 6 bases, with 10 bases left between them. This CDR3 spans 13 amino acids. Germline loops: CDR1 LNHNV, CDR2 YYDKDF (reference sequence). CDR3 DNA sequence: TGTGCCACCAGCAAACAGGAACTCAATGAGCAGTTCTTC. It translates to CATSKQELNEQFF.

For the CDR3, the DNA is TGTGCCAGCAGTTCACTTGACAAGCCTTACGAGCAGTACTTC. Translation gives CASSSLDKPYEQYF. The chain carries TRBV28 and TRBJ2-7; D gene uncertain. This CDR3 has 14 amino acids. CDR1 is MDHEN, CDR2 SYDVKM, per germline. V was clipped by 4 bases and J by 4 bases, with 14 bases between them.

The CDR3: CASSFRTGGFSYEQYF. The CDR3 DNA follows: TGTGCCAGCAGTTTCCGGACAGGGGGGTTCTCCTACGAGCAGTACTTC. The chain carries TRBV28 and TRBJ2-7; 10 nucleotides line up with TRBD1. The CDR3 runs to 16 residues. V gave up 3 bases and J gave up 0 bases; unmatched junction bases: 5. CDR1 and CDR2 (germline): MDHEN, SYDVKM.

The genes are TRBV12-3 or TRBV12-4 and TRBJ2-2, with D possibly called TRBD1 or TRBD2 (5 bases each). CDR3 length: 16 amino acids. V was trimmed by 4 bases and J by 1 base, leaving 13 bases between them. The DNA of the CDR3 is TGTGCCAGCAGTTGGCCCGGGACGGAGAACACCGGGGAGCTGTTTTTT. Translation gives CASSWPGTENTGELFF.

The genes are TRBV24-1 and TRBJ2-1, with D perhaps being TRBD1 or TRBD2 (5 bases each). Per the germline V gene, CDR1 is KGHDR and CDR2 is SFDVKD. CDR3 size: 17 residues. Trimming took off 4 bases at V and 7 bases at J, with 22 bases between the two ends. The CDR3 bases are TGTGCCACCAGTGAGGGGCACCTAGCTAGCCTCGAGAATGAGCAGTTCTTC. This gives the protein CATSEGHLASLENEQFF.

The gene calls are TRBV11-1 and TRBJ2-3; D perhaps matches TRBD1 (7 bases). There are 17 residues in the CDR3. V lost 1 base and J lost 3, with 17 bases in between. The germline V gene has CDR1 SGHAT and CDR2 FQDESV (reference sequence). The CDR3 DNA reads as TGTGCCAGCAGCTTAGTCGGAGGGGGCGAGTCGACAGATACGCAGTATTTT. This sequence encodes CASSLVGGGESTDTQYF.